This T cell receptor (beta chain) was found in a study of OX40 agonist ivuxolimab in advanced cancers. The CDR3 spans 14 residues. Germline CDR1 is SGHRS and CDR2 is YFSETQ. The junction had 5 bases not matched to a gene; V was cut back by 0 bases and J by 9 bases. Produced via immunoSEQ multiplex PCR; TCRdb's table is partial and in-frame only. The data contain approximately 110,000 clones, 85% to 95% of them singletons. Study findings and constraints: Among the least clonally expanded were partial responders at 0.1-3.0 mg/kg.

Concerning this clone: The antigen is undetermined.

Source: CD4+ or CD8+ T cells sorted from blood, taken in a trial of the OX40 agonist ivuxolimab. The origin of this receptor is an adult with an advanced solid tumor such as melanoma, head and neck, liver or kidney cancer. This sequence joins TRBV5-1 and TRBJ2-1, with 8 bases that match TRBD2. CDR3 region: CASSLGLASGEQFF. The CDR3 coding sequence is TGCGCCAGCAGCTTGGGACTAGCGTCGGGTGAGCAGTTCTTC.